The clone carrying this T cell receptor (beta chain) was observed many times. The entry originates in a study of patients with pleural tuberculosis. MiXCR was run by TCRdb on the reads, yielding one entry per CDR3 protein. The sample shows about 50,000 distinct CDR3 sequences, less than 8% of them seen only once. The length of the CDR3 is 15 residues. Trimming took off 1 base at V and 7 bases at J, with 16 bases between the two ends. The receptor was isolated from a human donor with pleural tuberculosis. This chain joins TRBV12-3 or TRBV12-4 and TRBJ1-1; D is unclear. CDR3 DNA sequence: TGTGCCAGCAGTTTAGAGGTGGCGCATCGCGATGAAGCTTTCTTT. It codes for CASSLEVAHRDEAFF.